Listed here are 10 T cell receptor beta chains from one sample, sequenced in a study of blood T cell repertoires in COVID-19 (dated by TCRdb to 2018 to 2021). Library generation was performed with the immunoSEQ multiplex PCR assay. TCRdb stores this immuneACCESS table with in-frame sequences only. Part of the clones is absent; in the studies checked, under half of the shortfall reflects unresolved V genes, and no reason is known for the rest. This sample lists over 250,000 clones; approximately 85% were detected once. The ten largest clones capture roughly 0.8% of the sample. Source material: peripheral blood. These receptors all stem from a woman in her thirties with acute or convalescent COVID-19.

The CDR3 loop is CASSEWVRGGRETQYF. As DNA, the CDR3 is TGTGCCAGCAGTGAATGGGTCAGGGGTGGGCGAGAGACCCAGTACTTC. The chain carries TRBV6-1 and TRBJ2-5; TRBD1 might be the D (6 bases). Trimming removed 2 bases at V and 4 bases at J, with 17 bases between. The CDR3 is 16 residues long. The germline V gene has CDR1 MNHNS and CDR2 SASEGT.

The rearrangement links TRBV6-5 to TRBJ2-7; tentatively, D is TRBD1 (5 bases). Trimming took off 5 bases at V and 1 base at J, with 9 bases between the two ends. CDR1 and CDR2 from the germline V gene are MNHEY and SVGAGI. CDR3 length equals 13 residues. CDR3 residues: CASSPTASYEQYF. CDR3 nucleotides: TGTGCCAGCAGTCCGACAGCTTCCTACGAGCAGTACTTC.

CDR3 loop: CASSLIGIANVNEQFF. CDR3 coding DNA: TGTGCCAGCAGCCTAATTGGTATAGCGAATGTCAATGAGCAGTTCTTC. The chain couples TRBV7-8 to TRBJ2-1; tentatively, D is TRBD2 (5 bases). Trimming took 5 bases from V and 6 from J, leaving 20 bases between them. The CDR3 is 16 amino acids. Germline-derived CDR1 and CDR2 are SGHVS and FQNEAQ.

The chain recombines TRBV15 with TRBJ2-2; 10 bases map to TRBD1. The germline V gene encodes CDR1 LNHNV and CDR2 YYDKDF (reference sequence). The CDR3 loop spans 17 amino acids. With V trimmed by 5 bases and J by 6 bases, 12 bases remained unmatched. The CDR3 DNA reads as TGTGCCACCAGCCTCGGGGACAGGGGAGTTTCCCCCGGGGAGCTGTTTTTT. It is translated as CATSLGDRGVSPGELFF.

This chain connects TRBV7-2 to TRBJ2-3; 8 bases match TRBD1. The CDR3 extends over 18 amino acids. Germline V gene data show CDR1 as SGHTA and CDR2 as FQGNSA. V lost 2 bases and J lost 5; bases outside the gene matches: 15. The CDR3 nucleotides read TGTGCCAGCAGCTTAAGTGGGCACAGGGGGATAAGTGTAGATACGCAGTATTTT. It encodes CASSLSGHRGISVDTQYF.

This CDR3 reads CATSGGDRAYNEQFF. DNA for the CDR3: TGTGCCACCAGTGGGGGGGACAGGGCTTACAATGAGCAGTTCTTC. The chain joins TRBV24-1 to TRBJ2-1; 9 bases match TRBD1. V gave up 5 bases and J gave up 4 bases; unmatched junction bases: 5. CDR3 length equals 15 residues. Germline V gives CDR1 KGHDR, CDR2 SFDVKD.

This chain connects TRBV2 to TRBJ2-3; 8 nucleotides align to TRBD1. Germline lookup yields CDR1 SNHLY and CDR2 FYNNEI. The V segment lost 8 bases and the J segment 6 bases; nucleotides outside the gene matches: 7. The CDR3 totals 13 residues. CDR3 loop: CASLPGGEDTQYF. CDR3 DNA sequence: TGTGCCAGCTTGCCAGGGGGCGAGGATACGCAGTATTTT. The whole variable domain, remainder taken from reference TRBV2 and TRBJ2-3, is EPEVTQTPSHQVTQMGQEVILRCVPISNHLYFYWYRQILGQKVEFLVSFYNNEISEKSEIFDDQFSVERPDGSNFTLKIRSTKLEDSAMYFCASLPGGEDTQYFGPGTRLTVL.

The genes are TRBV7-9 and TRBJ2-7; 11 bases align to TRBD2. The junction had 5 bases not matched to a gene; V was cut back by 5 bases and J by 2 bases. CDR1 is SEHNR, CDR2 FQNEAQ, per germline (reference sequence). The CDR3 is 15 residues long. This CDR3 is CASSRTSGRTYEQYF. CDR3 nucleotide sequence: TGTGCCAGCAGCCGGACTAGCGGGCGAACCTACGAGCAGTACTTC.

The chain carries TRBV12-3 or TRBV12-4 and TRBJ2-1; maybe TRBD2 (6 bases). The CDR3 sequence is 12 residues long. Trimming left V 3 bases short and J 15 bases short, with 15 bases between. The CDR3 DNA is TGTGCCAGCAGTTTTTCCGGGACTCGGGGGTTCTTC. Translated: CASSFSGTRGFF.

The chain recombines TRBV4-1 with TRBJ2-5; D may be TRBD2 (6 bases). This CDR3 is 15 amino acids long. In germline, CDR1 is MGHRA, CDR2 YSYEKL. Trimming took 1 base from V and 5 from J, leaving 14 bases between them. CDR3 nucleotide sequence: TGCGCCAGCAGCCAAGGACAGACGGAGGGGGAGACCCAGTACTTC. Protein: CASSQGQTEGETQYF.